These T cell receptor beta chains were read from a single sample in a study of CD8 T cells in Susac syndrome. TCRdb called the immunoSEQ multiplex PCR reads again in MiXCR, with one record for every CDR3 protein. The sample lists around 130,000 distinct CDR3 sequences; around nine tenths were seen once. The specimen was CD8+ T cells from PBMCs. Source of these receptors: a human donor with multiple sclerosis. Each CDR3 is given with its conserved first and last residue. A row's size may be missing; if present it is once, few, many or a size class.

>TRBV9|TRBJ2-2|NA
CASSEGGGPNTGELFF
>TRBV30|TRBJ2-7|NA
CAWTLGDSGNYEQYF
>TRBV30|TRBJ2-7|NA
CAWMTPGGAYYEQYF
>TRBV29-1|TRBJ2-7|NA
CSVDTSGYEQYF
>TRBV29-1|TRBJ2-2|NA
CSVNRGTGELFF
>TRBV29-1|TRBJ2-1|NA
CSVTWTGQVGIEQFF
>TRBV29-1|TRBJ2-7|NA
CSVELAGADYEQYF
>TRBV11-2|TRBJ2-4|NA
CASSLVGTAKNIQYF
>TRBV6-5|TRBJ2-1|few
CASSFRYEQFF
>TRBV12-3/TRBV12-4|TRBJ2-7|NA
CASSRRTSSYEQYF
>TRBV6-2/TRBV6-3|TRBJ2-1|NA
CASSLTVYNEQFF
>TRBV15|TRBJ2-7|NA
CAIGNSYEQYF
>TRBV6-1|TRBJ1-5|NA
CASSERRVGQPQHF
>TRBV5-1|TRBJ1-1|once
CASSTGQGASGTEAFF
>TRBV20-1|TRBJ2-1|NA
CSARDLAGHTYNEQFF
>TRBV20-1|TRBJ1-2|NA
CSARDGRGANYGYTF
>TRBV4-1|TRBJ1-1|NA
CASTTGGQGANTEAFF
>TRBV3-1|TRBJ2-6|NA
CASSQDLGAGANVLTF
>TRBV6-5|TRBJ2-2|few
CASSPPSGELFF
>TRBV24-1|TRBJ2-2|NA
CATSDFAFSGRAPGELFF
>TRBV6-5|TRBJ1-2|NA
CASSYSREGLDYGYTF
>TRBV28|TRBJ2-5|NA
CATLRVSTGSWEETQYF
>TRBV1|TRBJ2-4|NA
CTSSQETSGKIYVAKNIQYF
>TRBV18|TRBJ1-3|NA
CASSPVAYLSGNTIYF
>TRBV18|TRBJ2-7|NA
CASSSAGLAIYEQYF
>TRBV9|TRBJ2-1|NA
CASSGGGEGLGNEQFF
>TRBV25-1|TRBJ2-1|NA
CANPGRLVHTYNEQFF
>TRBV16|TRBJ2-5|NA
CASSLATGGYQETQYF
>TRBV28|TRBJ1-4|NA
CASSFLEKLFF
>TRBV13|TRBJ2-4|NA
CASSFRGGKNIQYF
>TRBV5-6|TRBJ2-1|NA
CASSLYLGYNEQFF
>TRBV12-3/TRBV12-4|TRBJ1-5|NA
CASSQRQGNQPQHF
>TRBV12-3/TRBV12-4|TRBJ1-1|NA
CASSFSYDAEAFF
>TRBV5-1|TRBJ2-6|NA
CASSWSSGANVLTF
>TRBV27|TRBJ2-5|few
CASRNQNEETQYF
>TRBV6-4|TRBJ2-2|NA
CASSDHPDYTGELFF
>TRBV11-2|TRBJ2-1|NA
CASRLGTARIHEQFF
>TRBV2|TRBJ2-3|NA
CARQGLAGTDTQYF
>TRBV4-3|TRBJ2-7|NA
CASSQESLSSYEQYF
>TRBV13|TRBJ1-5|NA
CASSSYGEPQHF
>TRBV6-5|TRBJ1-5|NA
CASSQGGEPQHF
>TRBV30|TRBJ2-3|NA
CAWIEGLASTDTQYF
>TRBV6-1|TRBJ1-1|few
CASSSLQGGAEAFF
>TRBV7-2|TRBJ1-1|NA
CASSFGQGATEAFF
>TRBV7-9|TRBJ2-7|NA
CASSNRDGTASYEQYF
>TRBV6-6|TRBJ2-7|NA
CASGTLEQYF
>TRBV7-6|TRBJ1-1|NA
CASSSPPDSSMNTEAFF
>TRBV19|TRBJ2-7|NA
CASSIPRSHEQYF
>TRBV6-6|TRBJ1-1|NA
CASSPAAFF
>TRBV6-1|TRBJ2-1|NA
CASRQQGTEQFF
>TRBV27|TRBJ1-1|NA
CASSLTGVSTEAFF
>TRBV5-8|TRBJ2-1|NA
CASSYTSGSDNEQFF
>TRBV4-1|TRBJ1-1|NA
CASSSGQQKAFF